The clone carrying this T cell receptor (beta chain) was seen repeatedly, ten times or more. The antigen remains undetermined. A library of TCRbeta sequences, prepared with unique molecular identifiers, was generated. TCRdb used MiXCR to reprocess the PCR reads, holding one entry per CDR3 protein. The data show around 450,000 distinct CDR3 sequences, under 12% seen once. The source of the sample is a study of T-cell reconstitution after alpha-beta-depleted transplantation in children. Whole-study findings and limits: Roughly two months post-transplant, alpha-beta T cells reportedly originated from several hundred graft clones that had expanded.

This CDR3 is 13 amino acids long. V was shortened by 7 bases and J by 6 bases, with 16 bases between the two germline ends. The germline CDR1 and CDR2 sequences are SNHLY and FYNNEI. This chain joins TRBV2 and TRBJ2-7; D might be TRBD1 (6 bases). Sequences were derived from PBMCs, sampled before TCRalphabeta/CD19-depleted stem cell transplant. The clonotype originates from a child between 2 and 9 years old with inherited bone marrow failure, due to receive a stem cell transplant. This CDR3 reads CASTTRQEREQYF. The DNA for the CDR3 is TGTGCCAGCACAACGAGACAGGAACGCGAGCAGTACTTC.